This T cell receptor (beta chain) was documented in a study of CD8 T cells in ankylosing spondylitis. One entry per CDR3 protein results from TCRdb running MiXCR on the 5' RACE reads. The data show tens of thousands of distinct CDR3 sequences, with about 5.6% seen just once and over 1.5% held by the top ten. V lost 0 bases, J lost 6 bases, and 9 bases stayed unmatched. CDR1 is SGDLS and CDR2 is YYNGEE in the germline V gene. This CDR3 comprises 15 residues. This clonotype was detected ten times or more. This TCR was recovered from a female donor with ankylosing spondylitis or in good health (not recorded which). The chain combines TRBV9 with TRBJ2-7; TRBD1 matches at 7 bases. Sequencing was performed on blood, either unsorted or a sorted T cell fraction (not recorded which). CDR3 sequence (DNA): TGTGCCAGCAGCGTAGAGGGGGCGTCGATGCGCGAGCAGTACTTC. Its translation: CASSVEGASMREQYF.